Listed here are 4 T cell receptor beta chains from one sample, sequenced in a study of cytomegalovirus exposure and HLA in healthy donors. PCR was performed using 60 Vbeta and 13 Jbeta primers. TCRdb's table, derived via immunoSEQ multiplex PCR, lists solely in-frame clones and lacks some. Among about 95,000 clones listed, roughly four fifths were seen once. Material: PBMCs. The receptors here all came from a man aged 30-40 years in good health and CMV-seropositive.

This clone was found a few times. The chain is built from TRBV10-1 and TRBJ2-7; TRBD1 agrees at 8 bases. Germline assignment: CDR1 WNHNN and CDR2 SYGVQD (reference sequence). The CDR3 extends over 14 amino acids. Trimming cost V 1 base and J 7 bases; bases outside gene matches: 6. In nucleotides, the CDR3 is TGCGCCAGCAGTGAGTACCAGGGGGCGGGTGAGCAGTACTTC. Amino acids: CASSEYQGAGEQYF.

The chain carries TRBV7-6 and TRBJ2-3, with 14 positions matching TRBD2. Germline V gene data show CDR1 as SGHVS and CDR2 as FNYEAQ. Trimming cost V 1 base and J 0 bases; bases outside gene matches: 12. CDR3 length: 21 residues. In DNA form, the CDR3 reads TGTGCCAGCAGCTTAGTAGGCGGTCCGGGACTAGCGGGGGCTAGCACAGATACGCAGTATTTT. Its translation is CASSLVGGPGLAGASTDTQYF.

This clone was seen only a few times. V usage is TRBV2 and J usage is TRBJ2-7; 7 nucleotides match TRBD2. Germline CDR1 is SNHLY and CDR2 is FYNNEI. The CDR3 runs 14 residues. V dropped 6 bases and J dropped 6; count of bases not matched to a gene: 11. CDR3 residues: CASSVLREPSEQYF. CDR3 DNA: TGTGCCAGCAGCGTATTGCGGGAGCCCTCCGAGCAGTACTTC.

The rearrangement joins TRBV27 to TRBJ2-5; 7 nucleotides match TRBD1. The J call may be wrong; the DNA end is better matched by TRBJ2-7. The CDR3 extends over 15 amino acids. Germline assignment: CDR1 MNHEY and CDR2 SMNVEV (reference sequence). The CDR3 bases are TGTGCCAGCAGATGGGGACAGAGCAACAGTTACGAGCAGTACTTC. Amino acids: CASRWGQSNSYEQYF.